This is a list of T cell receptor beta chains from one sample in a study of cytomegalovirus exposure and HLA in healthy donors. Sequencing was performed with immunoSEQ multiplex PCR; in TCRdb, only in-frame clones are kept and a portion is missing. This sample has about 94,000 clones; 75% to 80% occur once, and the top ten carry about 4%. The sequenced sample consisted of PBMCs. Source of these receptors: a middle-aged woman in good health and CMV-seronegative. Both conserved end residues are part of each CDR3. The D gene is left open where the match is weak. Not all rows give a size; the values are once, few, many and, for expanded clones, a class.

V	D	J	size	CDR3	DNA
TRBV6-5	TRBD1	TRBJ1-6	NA	CASSKTGVGNSPLHF	TGTGCCAGCAGTAAAACAGGGGTAGGTAATTCACCCCTCCACTTT
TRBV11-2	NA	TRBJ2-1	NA	CASSLATGYGEQFF	TGTGCCAGCAGCTTAGCCACAGGGTACGGAGAGCAGTTCTTC
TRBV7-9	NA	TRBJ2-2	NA	CASSLTGPAGTGELFF	TGTGCCAGCAGCTTAACTGGGCCCGCAGGCACCGGGGAGCTGTTTTTT
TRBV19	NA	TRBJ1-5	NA	CASSSGNANQPQHF	TGTGCCAGTAGTTCAGGGAACGCCAATCAGCCCCAGCATTTT
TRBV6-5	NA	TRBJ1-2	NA	CASSYGEGGSNGYTF	TGTGCCAGCAGTTACGGGGAGGGGGGGAGCAATGGCTACACCTTC
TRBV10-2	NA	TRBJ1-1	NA	CASSEREVKVFSEAFF	TGCGCCAGCAGTGAGCGGGAGGTTAAAGTGTTCTCTGAAGCTTTCTTT
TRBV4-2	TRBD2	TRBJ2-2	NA	CASSQGLAGGSGELFF	TGTGCCAGCAGCCAAGGGTTAGCGGGGGGCTCCGGGGAGCTGTTTTTT
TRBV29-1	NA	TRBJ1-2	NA	CSVEDLSRGYGYTF	TGCAGCGTTGAAGATCTTTCCAGGGGATATGGCTACACCTTC
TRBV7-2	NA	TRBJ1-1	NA	CASSASRDVGTEAFF	TGTGCCAGCAGCGCCAGCAGGGATGTAGGCACTGAAGCTTTCTTT
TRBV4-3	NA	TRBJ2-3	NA	CASSQGGGTDTQYF	TGCGCCAGCAGCCAAGGGGGGGGCACAGATACGCAGTATTTT
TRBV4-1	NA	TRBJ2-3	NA	CASSRIQGNTDTQYF	TGCGCCAGCAGCCGAATACAGGGAAACACAGATACGCAGTATTTT
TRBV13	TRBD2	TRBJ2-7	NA	CASSPGLAAYEQYF	TGTGCCAGCAGCCCGGGACTAGCGGCCTACGAGCAGTACTTC
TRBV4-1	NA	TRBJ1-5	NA	CASSQEPPGPQHF	TGCGCCAGCAGCCAAGAGCCTCCGGGGCCCCAGCATTTT
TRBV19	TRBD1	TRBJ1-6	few	CASTQGQGWSPLHF	TGTGCCAGTACCCAGGGACAGGGGTGGTCACCCCTCCACTTT
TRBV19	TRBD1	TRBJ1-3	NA	CASSSRGTGTSGNTIYF	TGTGCCAGTAGTAGTCGTGGGACAGGCACCTCTGGAAACACCATATATTTT
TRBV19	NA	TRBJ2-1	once	CASRRGSISYNEQFF	TGTGCCAGTAGAAGGGGGAGCATTTCCTACAATGAGCAGTTCTTC
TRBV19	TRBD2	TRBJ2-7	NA	CASSISKRGSYEQYF	TGTGCCAGTAGTATAAGTAAGCGGGGGTCCTACGAGCAGTACTTC
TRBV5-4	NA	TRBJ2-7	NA	CASSLFKEGSYEQYF	TGTGCCAGCAGCTTGTTTAAGGAGGGGTCCTACGAGCAGTACTTC
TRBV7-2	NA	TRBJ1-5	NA	CASSFNRVFQPQHF	TGTGCCAGCAGCTTCAATCGGGTGTTTCAGCCCCAGCATTTT
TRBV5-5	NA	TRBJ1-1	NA	CASRNPLRPMNTEAFF	TGTGCCAGCAGGAACCCCCTGAGGCCCATGAACACTGAAGCTTTCTTT
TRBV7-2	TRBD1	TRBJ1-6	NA	CASSTDRASPLHF	TGTGCCAGCAGCACGGACAGGGCTTCACCCCTCCACTTT
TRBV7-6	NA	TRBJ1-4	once	CASSLLESGEKLFF	TGTGCCAGCAGCTTACTTGAGTCGGGTGAAAAACTGTTTTTT
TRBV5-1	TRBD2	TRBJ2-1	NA	CASSLSGLGYNEQFF	TGCGCCAGCAGCTTGTCGGGACTAGGCTACAATGAGCAGTTCTTC